Listed below are T cell receptor beta chains from one sample, sequenced in a study of cytomegalovirus exposure and HLA in healthy donors. Only in-frame clones appear in the TCRdb table, and some are missing; sequencing was by immunoSEQ multiplex PCR. The sample has fewer than 110,000 clones; 77% are singletons. Source material: PBMCs. These receptor sequences come from a male donor in good health and CMV-seronegative. The conserved cysteine and the conserved F or W are not part of the CDR3 here.

j_call	v_call	cdr3_aa
TRBJ1-2	TRBV4-1	ASSQEDSANYGYT
TRBJ2-1	TRBV6-4	ASSDTGGSSNEQF
TRBJ1-1	TRBV20-1	SADRETEAF
TRBJ2-1	TRBV4-1	ASSLPTSGINEQF
TRBJ2-5	TRBV6-1	ASSGVGQGDQY
TRBJ2-5	TRBV28	ASTGLAGVETQY
TRBJ1-1	TRBV11-3	ASSLRGYTEAF
TRBJ2-7	TRBV10-1	ASSESRTSGRSRDEQY
TRBJ1-5	TRBV6-1	ASSEGQGGNSNQPQH
TRBJ2-6	TRBV6-4	ASSGPGTGSYSGANVLT
TRBJ2-7	TRBV6-5	ASSVGQGSYEQY
TRBJ2-5	TRBV11-2	ASSLERQETQY
TRBJ2-7	TRBV27	ASRLRNSGLAGGNLSYEQY
TRBJ1-1	TRBV29-1	SVVQGETEAF
TRBJ2-3	TRBV7-9	ASSTGLAGTRLSTDTQY
TRBJ2-1	TRBV6-5	ASTETSGAYNEQF
TRBJ2-4	TRBV28	ASSSSGGRDIQY
TRBJ1-5	TRBV7-9	ASSSGTGSGNQPQH
TRBJ2-2	TRBV15	ATSRQSRQGLWVHTGELF
TRBJ1-4	TRBV27	ASSLQPATTKLF
TRBJ2-1	TRBV7-2	ASSRGQGAYEQF
TRBJ2-2	TRBV10-1	ASSELSGQLTGELF
TRBJ2-1	TRBV14	ASSHQLGTAYNEQF
TRBJ1-1	TRBV9	ASSVGGQGFEAF
TRBJ2-5	TRBV5-8	ASTPSGGAGETQY
TRBJ2-3	TRBV5-1	ASSSGRGRGTDTQY
TRBJ2-5	TRBV28	AASGSRETQY
TRBJ1-2	TRBV15	ATRDSDRYGYT
TRBJ2-7	TRBV27	ASSFYRGPYEQY
TRBJ1-1	TRBV6-5	ASKRGTNTEAF
TRBJ2-2	TRBV27	ASSTSIFGELF
TRBJ1-3	TRBV29-1	SAEQGATGNTIY
TRBJ2-7	TRBV30	AWSAPLTEAYEQY
TRBJ2-7	TRBV7-9	ASSPRSGRATYEQY
TRBJ2-3	TRBV5-5	ASSIGTSGRGDTQY
TRBJ1-5	TRBV28	ASSLVVNQPQH
TRBJ1-2	TRBV9	ASTYSGGYT
TRBJ2-6	TRBV19	ASSIEGGGRHGANVLT
TRBJ2-5	TRBV9	ASSVGSGGVLETQY
TRBJ2-1	TRBV5-1	ASSLSTGVYNEQF
TRBJ2-3	TRBV30	AWSGRGDTDTQY
TRBJ1-3	TRBV5-1	ASSLAGTGNTGNTIY
TRBJ2-2	TRBV29-1	SVVKHYANTGELF
TRBJ2-7	TRBV7-3	ASSSLSTYEQY
TRBJ2-3	TRBV10-3	AISRPGQSTDTQY
TRBJ1-1	TRBV6-5	ASSYSSFTEAF
TRBJ2-1	TRBV19	ASSIERRGLAGGLYYNEQF
TRBJ2-7	TRBV5-6	ASSLMAEGYEQY
TRBJ1-5	TRBV28	ASSPPDKGVSNQPQH
TRBJ2-1	TRBV2	ASSAMPGTASYNEQF
TRBJ1-1	TRBV7-9	ASSLELTEAF
TRBJ2-2	TRBV5-5	ASSAGQGSGELF
TRBJ2-7	TRBV27	ASSFLGFSSSYEQY
TRBJ2-2	TRBV10-3	AIKRTTTGELF
TRBJ2-1	TRBV5-4	ASSGSGDINEQF